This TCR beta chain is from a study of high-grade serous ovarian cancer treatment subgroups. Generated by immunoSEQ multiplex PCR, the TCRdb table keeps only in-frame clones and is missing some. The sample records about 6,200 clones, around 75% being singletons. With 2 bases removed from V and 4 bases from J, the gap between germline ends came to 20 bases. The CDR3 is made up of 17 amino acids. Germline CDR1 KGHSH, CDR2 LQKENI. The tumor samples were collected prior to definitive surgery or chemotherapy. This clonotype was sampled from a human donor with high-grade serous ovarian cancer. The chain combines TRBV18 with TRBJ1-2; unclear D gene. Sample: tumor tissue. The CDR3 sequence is CASSPKRAERLIYGYTF. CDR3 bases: TGTGCCAGCTCACCAAAACGGGCCGAACGACTTATCTATGGCTACACCTTC. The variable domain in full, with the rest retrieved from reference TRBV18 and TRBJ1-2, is NAGVMQNPRHLVRRRGQEARLRCSPMKGHSHVYWYRQLPEEGLKFMVYLQKENIIDESGMPKERFSAEFPKEGPSILRIQQVVRGDSAAYFCASSPKRAERLIYGYTFGSGTRLTVV.